The 27 T cell receptor beta chains below were found in one sample sequenced in a study of T cells in Graves' hyperthyroidism and ophthalmopathy. There were TCR beta CDR3 regions amplified from RNA transcripts. During a first-round RT-PCR of the TCR CDR3, the HTBI primer set was used. In TCRdb, the multiplex PCR reads were re-called with MiXCR into one record per CDR3 protein. The sample yields 370,000 or so distinct CDR3 sequences, 15% to 19% seen once. The material sequenced was blood. These receptors originate from a woman aged 18-35 years with Graves' hyperthyroidism that later progressed to Graves' ophthalmopathy.

This clonotype was recorded at least ten times. The V gene is TRBV11-2, the J gene TRBJ2-7; tentative D call: TRBD1 (6 bases). Looked up from germline, CDR1 is SGHAT and CDR2 is FQNNGV. The V gene lost 4 bases and the J gene lost 2 bases, with 12 bases spanning the gap. This CDR3 has 14 residues. This chain's CDR3 is CASSYSWDTYEQYF. The CDR3 nucleotides read TGTGCCAGCAGCTACTCTTGGGACACCTACGAGCAGTACTTC.

This clonotype was counted many times. One junction end disagrees with the germline gene, perhaps due to a read error. J is TRBJ2-5 and V is TRBV7-9, with 9 bases lining up with TRBD2. The germline gives CDR1 SEHNR, CDR2 FQNEAQ (reference sequence). The CDR3 consists of 14 residues. In nucleotides, the CDR3 is TGTGCCAGCAGTTTAGCGGGAGATCTAGGAGCCCAGTACTTC. This gives the protein CASSLAGDLGAQYF.

This clonotype has a count of ten or more. V is TRBV3-1 and J is TRBJ1-2; possibly TRBD1 for D (5 bases). The V end was cut by 5 bases, the J end by 10 bases, with 14 bases between. The CDR3 contains 12 residues. Germline CDR1 and CDR2: LGHDT and YNNKEL (reference sequence). This CDR3 is CASSLRRDDYTF. The CDR3 nucleotides are TGTGCCAGCAGCTTACGCAGGGACGACTACACCTTC.

This clonotype turned up a few times. J is TRBJ2-1 and V is TRBV7-9; no firm D call. Per the germline V gene, CDR1 is SEHNR and CDR2 is FQNEAQ (reference sequence). Trimming took 5 bases from V and 8 from J, leaving 7 bases between them. This CDR3 contains 11 residues. CDR3 residues: CASSTTDEQFF. CDR3 bases: TGTGCCAGCAGCACTACCGATGAGCAGTTCTTC. Full variable domain (remainder filled in from reference TRBV7-9 and TRBJ2-1): DTGVSQNPRHKITKRGQNVTFRCDPISEHNRLYWYRQTLGQGPEFLTYFQNEAQLEKSRLLSDRFSAERPKGSFSTLEIQRTEQGDSAMYLCASSTTDEQFFGPGTRLTVL.

The chain couples TRBV7-9 to TRBJ1-1; no reliable D call. The V and J ends lost 1 base and 0 bases respectively, with 9 bases between them. This CDR3 has 15 residues. The germline V gene encodes CDR1 SEHNR and CDR2 FQNEAQ (reference sequence). CDR3 in amino acids: CASSLGVPLNTEAFF. The CDR3 nucleotides read TGTGCCAGCAGCTTAGGCGTTCCCCTGAACACTGAAGCTTTCTTT.

This clonotype was seen ten or more times. V and J are TRBV20-1 and TRBJ2-2, with 7 bases aligning to TRBD2. The junction had 9 bases not matched to a gene; V was cut back by 3 bases and J by 2 bases. The CDR3 sequence is 16 residues long. From germline, CDR1 is DFQATT and CDR2 SNEGSKA (reference sequence). The CDR3 spells CSARGLSGTNTGELFF. The CDR3 DNA reads TGCAGTGCTAGGGGGCTAAGCGGGACCAACACCGGGGAGCTGTTTTTT.

This clonotype was observed a few times. A read error may be the cause here, since a much bigger clone is one base away. The chain recombines TRBV28 with TRBJ2-6; 7 positions agree with TRBD1. CDR1 and CDR2 (germline): MDHEN, SYDVKM. CDR3 length: 18 amino acids. CDR3 loop: CTSSVLGTETSGANVLTF. The DNA of the CDR3 is TGTACCAGCAGTGTTCTAGGGACAGAGACCTCTGGGGCCAACGTCCTGACTTTC.

This clonotype was seen repeatedly, ten times or more. The genes are TRBV10-2 and TRBJ2-3; D gene unclear. V lost 0 bases and J 4 bases, leaving 8 bases between the germline ends. Germline values: CDR1 WSHSY, CDR2 SAAADI. The CDR3 is 14 residues long. For the CDR3, the DNA is TGCGCCAGCAGTGAGTCTCTGCGGCCAGATACGCAGTATTTT. Amino acid sequence: CASSESLRPDTQYF.

This sequence joins TRBV19 and TRBJ1-2; the D gene is possibly TRBD1 (6 bases). The germline V gene has CDR1 LNHDA and CDR2 SQIVND (reference sequence). There are 14 residues in the CDR3. The ends were cut back, 6 bases at V and 7 bases at J, with 18 bases in the middle. The chain's CDR3 is CASRRGARQRGYTF. CDR3 DNA: TGTGCCAGTAGAAGGGGGGCACGACAGCGTGGCTACACCTTC. Full variable domain (outside the CDR3, taken from reference TRBV19 and TRBJ1-2): DGGITQSPKYLFRKEGQNVTLSCEQNLNHDAMYWYRQDPGQGLRLIYYSQIVNDFQKGDIAEGYSVSREKKESFPLTVTSAQKNPTAFYLCASRRGARQRGYTFGSGTRLTVV.

This clonotype was seen at least ten times. V and J are TRBV5-1 and TRBJ2-1, with D uncertain. This CDR3 region has 11 residues. Trimming took off 0 bases at V and 9 bases at J, with 4 bases between the two ends. CDR1 is SGHRS, CDR2 YFSETQ, per germline. CDR3 protein: CASSLDVEQFF. The CDR3 DNA follows: TGCGCCAGCAGCTTGGACGTTGAGCAGTTCTTC.

The chain is built from TRBV4-2 and TRBJ1-2; D may be TRBD1 (5 bases). The V gene's germline CDR1 is LGHNA and CDR2 YNFKEQ. This CDR3 contains 13 residues. V lost 1 base, J lost 6 bases, and 9 bases lay in between. The CDR3 bases are TGTGCCAGCAGCCAAGCGTCGGGGGATGGCTACACCTTC. Translating gives CASSQASGDGYTF.

The table lists this clonotype with a count of one. The genes are TRBV7-2 and TRBJ2-3, with 11 bases lining up with TRBD2. The germline V gene has CDR1 SGHTA and CDR2 FQGNSA. This CDR3 has 16 residues. J gave up 2 bases and V 1 base, and 2 bases lay outside the gene matches. CDR3 nucleotides: TGTGCCAGCAGCTTAGGACTAGCGGGACCCACAGATACGCAGTATTTT. Residues: CASSLGLAGPTDTQYF.

This clonotype was seen repeatedly, ten times or more. This chain joins TRBV20-1 and TRBJ2-1; 10 bases map to TRBD1. J gave up 2 bases and V 5 bases, and 6 bases lay outside the gene matches. Germline V CDR1 and CDR2: DFQATT, SNEGSKA (reference sequence). This CDR3 has 15 residues. CDR3 loop: CSAPGTGATYNEQFF. DNA for the CDR3: TGCAGTGCTCCCGGGACAGGGGCCACCTACAATGAGCAGTTCTTC.

The chain recombines TRBV24-1 with TRBJ2-3; 13 bases map to TRBD2. This CDR3 comprises 17 residues. Germline assignment: CDR1 KGHDR and CDR2 SFDVKD. V was pared by 2 bases and J by 6 bases, with 7 bases of the junction left unmatched. CDR3: CATSDSFRTSGSDTQYF. CDR3 DNA sequence: TGTGCCACCAGTGATTCCTTTAGGACTAGCGGGAGTGATACGCAGTATTTT.

This clonotype was counted at least ten times. The rearrangement links TRBV2 to TRBJ2-7; 7 nucleotides line up with TRBD2. With V trimmed by 1 base and J by 2 bases, 8 bases remained unmatched. CDR1 is SNHLY, CDR2 FYNNEI, per germline. The CDR3 is 16 residues long. This chain's CDR3 is CASSEELGLTTYEQYF. CDR3 in DNA: TGTGCCAGCAGTGAAGAGCTGGGACTAACCACCTACGAGCAGTACTTC.

Ten or more counts support this clonotype. The chain carries TRBV20-1 and TRBJ2-1; 11 bases fit TRBD2. The CDR3 has 14 amino acids. Germline V gene sequence: CDR1 DFQATT, CDR2 SNEGSKA (reference sequence). Losses at the gene ends were 3 bases for V and 9 bases for J; bases not matched to a gene: 7. This chain's CDR3 is CSARETSGISEQFF. CDR3 DNA: TGCAGTGCTAGGGAGACTAGCGGGATTTCTGAGCAGTTCTTC.

This clonotype was seen only a few times. This chain links TRBV27 with TRBJ2-1, with TRBD1 identical over 7 bases. The trim removed 7 bases at V and 4 bases at J, leaving 10 bases unmatched. The length of the CDR3 is 15 residues. Germline V gene sequence: CDR1 MNHEY, CDR2 SMNVEV (reference sequence). CDR3 bases: TGTGCCAGCACCACAGGGGACCTTGAATACAATGAGCAGTTCTTC. Translation: CASTTGDLEYNEQFF.

This clonotype occurred a few times. This chain links TRBV20-1 with TRBJ2-7, with 8 nucleotides matching TRBD1. The CDR3 sequence is 13 residues long. In germline, CDR1 is DFQATT, CDR2 SNEGSKA (reference sequence). The V segment lost 3 bases and the J segment 4 bases; nucleotides outside the gene matches: 5. CDR3 residues: CSASTGGLYEQYF. The CDR3 DNA is TGCAGTGCTAGCACAGGGGGTCTGTACGAGCAGTACTTC.

The chain couples TRBV28 to TRBJ1-5; D perhaps matches TRBD1 (5 bases). The V gene's germline CDR1 is MDHEN and CDR2 SYDVKM. The CDR3 contains 14 residues. V dropped 3 bases and J dropped 4 bases, with 10 bases sitting between them. The CDR3 sequence is CASSFGTANQPQHF. The CDR3 DNA is TGTGCCAGCAGTTTTGGGACGGCGAATCAGCCCCAGCATTTT. Full variable domain (rest looked up from reference TRBV28 and TRBJ1-5): DVKVTQSSRYLVKRTGEKVFLECVQDMDHENMFWYRQDPGLGLRLIYFSYDVKMKEKGDIPEGYSVSREKKERFSLILESASTNQTSMYLCASSFGTANQPQHFGDGTRLSIL.

This clonotype has a handful of counts. V gene TRBV7-9 combines with J gene TRBJ2-2, with 7 nucleotides matching TRBD2. This CDR3 contains 20 residues. Germline CDR1 reads SEHNR; CDR2 reads FQNEAQ (reference sequence). V lost 2 bases and J lost 7; bases outside the gene matches: 22. The DNA for the CDR3 is TGTGCCAGCAGCTTAAGGGAAGAGAGCGGACTAGGGGCCAAACGCGGGGAGCTGTTTTTT. It codes for CASSLREESGLGAKRGELFF.

This clonotype was counted at least ten times. The chain carries TRBV18 and TRBJ1-1; D is uncertain. Per germline, CDR1 KGHSH and CDR2 LQKENI. CDR3 length: 15 residues. The V and J ends lost 2 bases and 3 bases respectively, with 13 bases between them. The chain's CDR3 is CASSPNLGRDTEAFF. DNA of the CDR3: TGTGCCAGCTCACCAAATTTGGGGAGGGACACTGAAGCTTTCTTT.

In this sample, this clonotype turned up many times. The V and J genes are TRBV20-1 and TRBJ2-7, with TRBD2 matching 7 bases. This CDR3 comprises 13 residues. Germline V gene data show CDR1 as DFQATT and CDR2 as SNEGSKA (reference sequence). The CDR3: CSVTAAGDGEQYF. The CDR3, as DNA: TGCAGCGTGACGGCGGCGGGAGATGGTGAGCAGTACTTC.

This clonotype was found a few times. The chain is built from TRBV7-3 and TRBJ2-2; no reliable D call. Trimming stripped 4 bases from V and 3 bases from J, with 6 bases between. This CDR3 is 13 amino acids long. Germline values: CDR1 SGHTA, CDR2 FQGTGA. CDR3 nucleotide sequence: TGTGCCAGCAGCTCAACCCACACCGGGGAGCTGTTTTTT. Translated: CASSSTHTGELFF.

The sample holds many counts of this clonotype. The chain recombines TRBV20-1 with TRBJ1-2; the D gene is possibly TRBD1 (6 bases). V lost 3 bases, J lost 6 bases, and 17 bases lay in between. Germline loops: CDR1 DFQATT, CDR2 SNEGSKA (reference sequence). The CDR3 sequence is 14 residues long. This CDR3 is CSARGIRGANGYTF. CDR3 DNA: TGCAGTGCTAGGGGTATAAGGGGGGCCAATGGCTACACCTTC.

This clonotype was detected many times. The chain employs TRBV28 and TRBJ2-7, with TRBD2 identical over 7 bases. Germline V gene lookup returns CDR1 MDHEN and CDR2 SYDVKM. J lost 3 bases, V lost 5 bases, and 4 bases had no gene match. This CDR3 is 13 amino acids long. Here the CDR3 reads CASSLAGVYEQYF. CDR3 nucleotide sequence: TGTGCCAGCAGTCTCGCGGGAGTCTACGAGCAGTACTTC. Based on the CDR3 plus reference TRBV28 and TRBJ2-7, the full variable domain is DVKVTQSSRYLVKRTGEKVFLECVQDMDHENMFWYRQDPGLGLRLIYFSYDVKMKEKGDIPEGYSVSREKKERFSLILESASTNQTSMYLCASSLAGVYEQYFGPGTRLTVT.

In this sample, this clonotype turned up many times. CDR3 sequence: CASSQGAGVNTEAFF. The CDR3 nucleotides are TGTGCCAGCAGCCAAGGGGCAGGGGTGAACACTGAAGCTTTCTTT. This chain uses TRBV14 with TRBJ1-1; D perhaps matches TRBD1 (6 bases). CDR1 is SGHDN, CDR2 FVKESK, per germline. V dropped 1 base and J dropped 0 bases, with 9 bases sitting between them. The CDR3 runs 15 residues.

This clonotype came up a few times. This chain joins TRBV28 and TRBJ2-1; TRBD2 matches at 14 bases. The J segment lost 2 bases and the V segment lost 3 bases, leaving 3 bases of the junction unmatched. Germline lookup yields CDR1 MDHEN and CDR2 SYDVKM. The CDR3 has 17 amino acids. The CDR3 loop is CASSLGLAGETYNEQFF. The CDR3 DNA reads as TGTGCCAGCAGTTTGGGACTAGCGGGAGAAACCTACAATGAGCAGTTCTTC. Combining the CDR3 with reference TRBV28 and TRBJ2-1 gives the whole variable domain DVKVTQSSRYLVKRTGEKVFLECVQDMDHENMFWYRQDPGLGLRLIYFSYDVKMKEKGDIPEGYSVSREKKERFSLILESASTNQTSMYLCASSLGLAGETYNEQFFGPGTRLTVL.